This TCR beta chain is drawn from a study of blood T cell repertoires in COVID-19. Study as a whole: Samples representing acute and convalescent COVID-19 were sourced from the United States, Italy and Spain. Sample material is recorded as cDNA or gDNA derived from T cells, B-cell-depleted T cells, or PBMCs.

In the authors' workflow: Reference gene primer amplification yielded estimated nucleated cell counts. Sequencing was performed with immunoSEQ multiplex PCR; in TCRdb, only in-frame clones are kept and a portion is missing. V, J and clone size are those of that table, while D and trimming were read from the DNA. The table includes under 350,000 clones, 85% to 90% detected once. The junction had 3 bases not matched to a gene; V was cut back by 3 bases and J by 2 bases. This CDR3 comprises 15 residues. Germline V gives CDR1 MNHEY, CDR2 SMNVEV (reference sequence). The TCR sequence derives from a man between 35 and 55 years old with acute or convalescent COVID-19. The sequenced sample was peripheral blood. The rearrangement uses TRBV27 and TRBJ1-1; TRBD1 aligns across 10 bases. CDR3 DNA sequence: TGTGCCAGCAGTTTCAGACAGGGGGCTAACACTGAAGCTTTCTTT. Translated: CASSFRQGANTEAFF.